This TCR beta chain is drawn from a study of glioma-infiltrating T cells. In regard to this clonotype: Its antigen is unidentified.

The germline CDR1 and CDR2 sequences are MNHNS and SASEGT. CDR3 length: 17 amino acids. Trimming removed 0 bases from V and 8 bases from J; junction bases left unmatched: 9. Study-level results: Non-neoplastic patients had below-expected tissue-blood divergence, while all gliomas exceeded expectation.

TCR alpha and beta CDR3 regions were amplified from RNA using iRepertoire nested multiplex PCR. TCRdb fed the multiplex PCR reads into MiXCR, producing one record per CDR3 protein. The sample lists about 140,000 distinct CDR3 sequences, 35% to 50% occurring once. The rearrangement joins TRBV6-1 to TRBJ1-6; 8 bases fit TRBD1. The sequencing input was glioma tissue, nonneoplastic brain tissue, or PBMCs (not recorded which). This clonotype was obtained from a human donor with low-grade glioma or glioblastoma, undergoing nonglioma brain surgery, or in good health (not recorded which). CDR3 in amino acids: CASSEARRTGIYSPLHF. DNA for the CDR3: TGTGCCAGCAGTGAAGCCCGCCGGACAGGGATTTATTCACCCCTCCACTTT.